The 18 T cell receptor beta chains reported below all come from one sample, sequenced in a study of blood T cell repertoires in COVID-19. The assay was immunoSEQ multiplex PCR, and TCRdb's table has in-frame clones only and misses some. This sample has about 360,000 clones; around 82% occur once, and the top ten carry just under 3%. Input material: peripheral blood. The receptor source for this set is a man aged 25 to 40 with active or convalescent COVID-19.

The chain is built from TRBV9 and TRBJ2-1, with D possibly TRBD2 on 5 matching bases. V gave up 3 bases and J gave up 8 bases, with 21 bases separating them. The CDR3 totals 16 residues. Per the germline V gene, CDR1 is SGDLS and CDR2 is YYNGEE. In DNA, the CDR3 is TGTGCCAGCAGCGACTCCGGGCTGAGAGGGTACGATGAGCAGTTCTTC. Translation: CASSDSGLRGYDEQFF.

The CDR3 loop is CASRARVGDTEAFF. Here the CDR3 DNA reads TGTGCCAGCAGGGCCAGGGTGGGTGACACTGAAGCTTTCTTT. The genes are TRBV9 and TRBJ1-1; maybe TRBD1 (5 bases). The CDR3 totals 14 residues. Germline V CDR1 and CDR2: SGDLS, YYNGEE. V lost 5 bases and J 3 bases, leaving 14 bases between the germline ends.

The genes are TRBV18 and TRBJ2-7; a weak D match, TRBD2 (5 bases). Germline CDR1 reads KGHSH; CDR2 reads LQKENI. The ends were cut back, 1 base at V and 2 bases at J, with 12 bases in the middle. The CDR3 sequence is 15 residues long. Here the CDR3 reads CASSPRLGAPYEQYF. In DNA, the CDR3 is TGTGCCAGCTCACCACGCCTGGGAGCCCCCTACGAGCAGTACTTC. Looking up the rest from reference TRBV18 and TRBJ2-7 gives the full variable domain: NAGVMQNPRHLVRRRGQEARLRCSPMKGHSHVYWYRQLPEEGLKFMVYLQKENIIDESGMPKERFSAEFPKEGPSILRIQQVVRGDSAAYFCASSPRLGAPYEQYFGPGTRLTVT.

The chain combines TRBV4-1 with TRBJ1-1; the D is unclear. CDR3 length: 13 amino acids. Trimming shortened V by 6 bases and J by 5 bases, and 13 bases separated the two germline ends. The germline gives CDR1 MGHRA, CDR2 YSYEKL. Written as DNA, the CDR3 is TGCGCCAGCAGTTTCCCCGGGAAGACTGAAGCTTTCTTT. This codes for CASSFPGKTEAFF.

This clone was detected only a few times. The V gene is TRBV29-1, the J gene TRBJ1-6, with D maybe TRBD1 (5 bases). Germline V gene sequence: CDR1 SQVTM, CDR2 ANQGSEA. This CDR3 has 13 residues. Trimming shortened V by 4 bases and J by 6 bases, and 10 bases separated the two germline ends. The CDR3 is CSVGQTLNSPLHF. In DNA form, the CDR3 reads TGCAGCGTTGGACAGACCCTTAATTCACCCCTCCACTTT.

The chain links TRBV7-2 to TRBJ2-5; D ambiguous. CDR1 is SGHTA and CDR2 is FQGNSA in the germline V gene. With 1 base removed from V and 3 bases from J, the gap between germline ends came to 6 bases. CDR3 length: 13 amino acids. CDR3 sequence reads: CASSLVTEETQYF. The CDR3 bases are TGTGCCAGCAGCTTAGTTACAGAAGAGACCCAGTACTTC.

The gene calls are TRBV29-1 and TRBJ1-1; a weak D match, TRBD1 (5 bases). Germline loops: CDR1 SQVTM, CDR2 ANQGSEA. Trimming took off 0 bases at V and 5 bases at J, with 10 bases between the two ends. The CDR3 sequence is 13 residues long. CDR3 DNA sequence: TGCAGCGTTGAAGAGATGAAGGGGACTGAAGCTTTCTTT. This codes for CSVEEMKGTEAFF.

This rearrangement joins TRBV7-8 to TRBJ1-2, with 8 bases matching TRBD1. CDR3 size: 14 residues. Germline V gene sequence: CDR1 SGHVS, CDR2 FQNEAQ. V was pared by 1 base and J by 6 bases, with 4 bases of the junction left unmatched. In DNA, the CDR3 is TGTGCCAGCAGCTTAGGTCCCAGGGGGCATGGCTACACCTTC. Translated, it gives CASSLGPRGHGYTF.

This sequence joins TRBV4-2 and TRBJ1-5, with a tentative D call TRBD1 (6 bases). V lost 2 bases and J 3 bases, leaving 11 bases between the germline ends. The CDR3 extends over 15 amino acids. The V gene's germline CDR1 is LGHNA and CDR2 YNFKEQ. The CDR3 DNA follows: TGTGCCAGCAGCCAATATCGACAGGTCAATCAGCCCCAGCATTTT. Encoded protein: CASSQYRQVNQPQHF.

In its sample, this clone was seen once. This chain links TRBV18 with TRBJ2-3; 9 bases line up with TRBD1. The CDR3 is made up of 17 amino acids. Unmatched junction bases numbered 11, after V lost 6 bases and J lost 1 base. Germline values: CDR1 KGHSH, CDR2 LQKENI. CDR3 amino acids: CASSPPGQGRGTDTQYF. The CDR3 nucleotides are TGTGCCAGCTCTCCCCCGGGACAGGGAAGGGGCACAGATACGCAGTATTTT.

The J gene is TRBJ1-5, the V gene TRBV27, with D possibly matching TRBD1 (6 bases). The CDR3 extends over 13 amino acids. The germline V and J ends were trimmed by 6 bases and 6 bases, with 12 bases remaining between them. Germline V lookup: CDR1 MNHEY, CDR2 SMNVEV (reference sequence). The CDR3 region is CASSNTGLQPQHF. Written as DNA, the CDR3 is TGTGCCAGCAGCAACACAGGGCTTCAGCCCCAGCATTTT.

This clone has a handful of counts. The chain couples TRBV11-2 to TRBJ2-2; 7 bases are a match to TRBD1. Per germline, CDR1 SGHAT and CDR2 FQNNGV. This CDR3 has 16 residues. The ends lost 4 bases at V and 2 bases at J; junction bases unmatched: 7. The chain's CDR3 is CASSSTGESNTGELFF. The CDR3 coding sequence is TGTGCCAGCAGCTCTACAGGGGAAAGCAACACCGGGGAGCTGTTTTTT.

V and J are TRBV11-3 and TRBJ2-1; the match to TRBD1 covers 8 bases. V was clipped by 1 base and J by 4 bases; unmatched bases: 3. Per germline, CDR1 SGHNT and CDR2 YENEEA. The CDR3 is 15 amino acids. The CDR3 loop reads CASSLGGQVYNEQFF. The CDR3 DNA sequence: TGTGCCAGCAGCTTAGGGGGACAGGTTTACAATGAGCAGTTCTTC.

V is TRBV5-1 and J is TRBJ1-2; D is unclear. V was clipped by 2 bases and J by 6 bases, with 20 bases between them. Germline assignment: CDR1 SGHRS and CDR2 YFSETQ. The CDR3 is made up of 16 amino acids. The CDR3 sequence: CASSFGPHRFGDGYTF. The DNA of the CDR3 is TGCGCCAGCAGCTTCGGCCCCCATCGGTTCGGAGATGGCTACACCTTC.

V gene TRBV24-1 combines with J gene TRBJ2-1; 8 bases map to TRBD1. The junction had 7 bases not matched to a gene; V was cut back by 8 bases and J by 8 bases. Germline assignment: CDR1 KGHDR and CDR2 SFDVKD. CDR3 size: 13 residues. CDR3 amino acids: CATNGQGGDEQFF. CDR3 DNA: TGTGCCACCAACGGACAGGGAGGCGATGAGCAGTTCTTC.

This chain links TRBV24-1 with TRBJ1-2; D may be TRBD1 (6 bases). V lost 3 bases and J lost 5, with 9 bases in between. Germline lookup yields CDR1 KGHDR and CDR2 SFDVKD. The CDR3 spans 13 residues. Here the CDR3 reads CATSDHRDYGYTF. The CDR3 DNA is TGTGCCACCAGTGATCACAGGGATTATGGCTACACCTTC.

The rearrangement uses TRBV5-5 and TRBJ2-2; 9 bases are a match to TRBD1. The CDR3 loop spans 17 amino acids. Germline V lookup: CDR1 SGHKS, CDR2 YYEKEE (reference sequence). V lost 4 bases, J lost 6 bases, and 13 bases stayed unmatched. CDR3 amino acids: CASSTPFRDRVPGELFF. Here the CDR3 DNA reads TGTGCCAGCAGCACCCCTTTCCGGGACAGGGTACCCGGGGAGCTGTTTTTT.

The chain uses TRBV5-1 and TRBJ1-6; TRBD1 might be the D (6 bases). The CDR3 length is 17 residues. The germline V and J ends were trimmed by 4 bases and 4 bases, with 18 bases remaining between them. In germline, CDR1 is SGHRS, CDR2 YFSETQ. CDR3 in DNA: TGCGCCAGCAGCCCGGTATCCCACAGGGCGTATAATTCACCCCTCCACTTT. This codes for CASSPVSHRAYNSPLHF.